This T cell receptor (beta chain) originates from a study of cytomegalovirus exposure and HLA in healthy donors. Looking at the study overall: The roughly 110 validation repertoires used the same platform as the roughly 670 first-cohort repertoires, a later analysis reported. Study-wide points: According to a later analysis, TCR clusters from the first cohort tended to co-occur in the roughly 130 validation repertoires. It was reportedly the case that the classifier diagnosed cytomegalovirus status with high specificity and sensitivity.

The CDR3 covers 13 residues. Germline-derived CDR1 and CDR2 are MDHEN and SYDVKM. J was trimmed by 3 bases and V by 6 bases; bases with no gene match: 5. On this clone: Its antigen is as yet unknown.

Some clones are missing from TCRdb's copy, which holds only in-frame ones; the method was immunoSEQ multiplex PCR. The sample includes 250,000 or so clones, about 86% of them seen just once. The rearrangement joins TRBV28 to TRBJ2-7, with TRBD1 identical over 7 bases. Source material: PBMCs. This sequence was found in a man between 18 and 29 years old in good health and CMV-seronegative. CDR3 DNA sequence: TGTGCCAGCAGGGGGGACAGCATCTACGAGCAGTACTTC. This gives the protein CASRGDSIYEQYF.